The 26 T cell receptor beta chains listed next were all sequenced from one sample in a study of regulatory T cells in long-lasting Graves disease. With iRepertoire HTBI primers and Arm-PCR of CDR3 regions, TCR beta libraries were built. MiXCR, applied by TCRdb to the multiplex PCR reads, yields one record per CDR3 protein. The sample shows 400,000 to 500,000 distinct CDR3 sequences, around 15% of them seen only once. Time point in this sample: newly diagnosed GD, antithyroid drugs for less than 3 months. TCR sequences were obtained from RNA taken from PBMCs. The sample was also reused in another study, on T cells in Graves' hyperthyroidism and ophthalmopathy.

The sequenced sample was peripheral blood mononuclear cells (PBMCs), obtained at new diagnosis, from a patient treated with antithyroid drugs. The source of these receptors is a woman under 30 with Graves disease.

The CDR3 DNA is TGCAGCGGCGACACAGATACGCAGTATTTT. This gives the protein CSGDTDTQYF. The J gene is TRBJ2-3, the V gene TRBV29-1, with D unresolved. CDR1 and CDR2 from the germline V gene are SQVTM and ANQGSEA. The CDR3 covers 10 residues. V lost 7 bases and J 2 bases, leaving 4 bases between the germline ends.

As to this clonotype: A much larger clone differs from this one at a single base, so this may be a read error. The conserved closing phenylalanine or tryptophan is absent in this CDR3, likely reflecting a read error. The V call is TRBV24-1, the J call TRBJ1-1; no clear D. The CDR3 length is 13 residues. Trimming stripped 9 bases from V and 4 bases from J, with 14 bases between. Germline V gene sequence: CDR1 KGHDR, CDR2 SFDVKD. In nucleotides, the CDR3 is TGTGCCACCCGCTCTCGACCGACCACTGAAGCTTTCCTT. This sequence encodes CATRSRPTTEAFL.

The V and J genes are TRBV12-3 or TRBV12-4 and TRBJ2-3; TRBD1 might be the D (6 bases). V shed 0 bases and J shed 2 bases, with 9 bases lying between them. This CDR3 has 15 amino acids. CDR3 coding DNA: TGTGCCAGCAGTTTAGCTGACAGGTACACAGATACGCAGTATTTT. This gives the protein CASSLADRYTDTQYF.

This clonotype was detected ten times or more. The genes are TRBV7-3 and TRBJ1-1, with a weak D call TRBD1 (5 bases). CDR3 size: 14 residues. V shed 3 bases and J shed 5 bases, with 13 bases lying between them. Germline V gene lookup returns CDR1 SGHTA and CDR2 FQGTGA. DNA of the CDR3: TGTGCCAGCAGCTTCGATCAGGGACCTACTGAAGCTTTCTTT. As protein: CASSFDQGPTEAFF.

In this sample, this clonotype turned up many times. This sequence joins TRBV6-1 and TRBJ2-7; TRBD2 is a possible D gene (6 bases). V was pared by 6 bases and J by 6 bases, with 24 bases between. The CDR3 is made up of 16 amino acids. Germline CDR1 and CDR2: MNHNS and SASEGT. The CDR3 here is CASSPAEGLSWSEQYF. CDR3 in DNA: TGTGCCAGCAGCCCCGCTGAGGGACTCTCTTGGTCCGAGCAGTACTTC.

This clonotype was seen a few times. The chain has TRBV19 and TRBJ2-1; D might be TRBD2 (6 bases). The CDR3 contains 16 residues. Trimming took 5 bases from V and 1 from J, leaving 15 bases between them. The germline V gene has CDR1 LNHDA and CDR2 SQIVND (reference sequence). CDR3 coding DNA: TGTGCCAGTAGTTCGGGACTTGGGGGGTCCTACAATGAGCAGTTCTTC. Translated: CASSSGLGGSYNEQFF.

Ten or more counts support this clonotype. V and J are TRBV28 and TRBJ1-1; D is ambiguous. Germline-derived CDR1 and CDR2 are MDHEN and SYDVKM. Deletions cut 6 bases from V and 2 bases from J, with 7 bases between. The CDR3 is 12 residues long. Written as DNA, the CDR3 is TGTGCCAGCAGCCCTCTTAACACTGAAGCTTTCTTT. It yields the protein CASSPLNTEAFF.

This clonotype was seen many times. The conserved phenylalanine or tryptophan normally closing the CDR3 is absent here, so this likely arose from a read error. The limits of the CDR3 on the DNA are not certain, so only TCRdb's listed CDR3 is given. The chain links TRBV3-1 to TRBJ2-1; TRBD2 is taken as the D call from the table, unchecked against the DNA. Germline values: CDR1 LGHDT, CDR2 YNNKEL (reference sequence). The CDR3 is made up of 11 amino acids, end residues included. CDR3 region: CASSQRLAASP.

This chain joins TRBV25-1 and TRBJ2-2, with TRBD2 as a possible D gene (5 bases). The germline V gene has CDR1 MGHDK and CDR2 SYGVNS. V lost 4 bases and J lost 5, with 11 bases in between. There are 14 residues in the CDR3. CDR3 residues: CASSGTERTGELFF. CDR3 nucleotides: TGTGCCAGCAGTGGAACCGAGCGGACCGGGGAGCTGTTTTTT.

Remarks on this clonotype: Given a much more abundant clone one base away, this may be a read error. The chain links TRBV6-5 to TRBJ2-1, with TRBD1 as a possible D gene (6 bases). Looked up from germline, CDR1 is MNHEY and CDR2 is SVGAGI. V was clipped by 4 bases and J by 15 bases, with 16 bases between them. This CDR3 is 12 amino acids long. The CDR3 sequence: CASSWGTPRMFF. Here the CDR3 DNA reads TGTGCCAGCAGTTGGGGGACACCACGAATGTTCTTC.

In this sample, this clonotype turned up many times. The rearrangement links TRBV28 to TRBJ2-5; possible D gene TRBD2, 5 bases. CDR3 length: 13 residues. The V gene's germline CDR1 is MDHEN and CDR2 SYDVKM. The ends were cut back, 2 bases at V and 7 bases at J, with 11 bases in the middle. The DNA of the CDR3 is TGTGCCAGCAGTTTAAGCACCCGGGGGACCCAGTACTTC. Its protein is CASSLSTRGTQYF.

In this sample, this clonotype turned up many times. The chain employs TRBV7-2 and TRBJ2-5, with D perhaps TRBD1 or TRBD2 (6 bases each). Trimming left V 4 bases short and J 5 bases short, with 11 bases between. CDR3 length equals 13 residues. The germline gives CDR1 SGHTA, CDR2 FQGNSA. CDR3 sequence: CASSSQGRETQYF. CDR3 DNA: TGTGCCAGCAGCTCTCAGGGGAGGGAGACCCAGTACTTC.

There are many counts of this clonotype. V usage is TRBV14 and J usage is TRBJ2-1; maybe TRBD2 (5 bases). The germline gives CDR1 SGHDN, CDR2 FVKESK. The CDR3 extends over 13 amino acids. V was shortened by 5 bases and J by 3 bases, with 8 bases between the two germline ends. DNA for the CDR3: TGTGCCAGCAGCACCCGGGACTACAATGAGCAGTTCTTC. Protein: CASSTRDYNEQFF.

The chain recombines TRBV11-2 with TRBJ1-2, with D maybe TRBD1 (5 bases). V lost 1 base and J 10 bases, leaving 13 bases between the germline ends. The germline CDR1 and CDR2 sequences are SGHAT and FQNNGV. This CDR3 is 13 amino acids long. The DNA for the CDR3 is TGTGCCAGCAGCTTAGGCGGTGGGGCGGACTACACCTTC. Translated, it gives CASSLGGGADYTF. Drawing the rest from reference TRBV11-2 and TRBJ1-2, the complete variable domain is EAGVAQSPRYKIIEKRQSVAFWCNPISGHATLYWYQQILGQGPKLLIQFQNNGVVDDSQLPKDRFSAERLKGVDSTLKIQPAKLEDSAVYLCASSLGGGADYTFGSGTRLTVV.

The chain couples TRBV7-9 to TRBJ2-2, with 13 positions matching TRBD2. Germline V gene data show CDR1 as SEHNR and CDR2 as FQNEAQ (reference sequence). The J segment lost 0 bases and the V segment lost 6 bases, leaving 4 bases of the junction unmatched. The CDR3 is 17 amino acids. The CDR3 DNA sequence: TGTGCCAGCAGTTGGACTAGCGGGAGTGCGAACACCGGGGAGCTGTTTTTT. It encodes CASSWTSGSANTGELFF. The full variable domain, its missing parts supplied by reference TRBV7-9 and TRBJ2-2, is DTGVSQNPRHKITKRGQNVTFRCDPISEHNRLYWYRQTLGQGPEFLTYFQNEAQLEKSRLLSDRFSAERPKGSFSTLEIQRTEQGDSAMYLCASSWTSGSANTGELFFGEGSRLTVL.

This clonotype showed up many times. The V call is TRBV4-2, the J call TRBJ2-7; 8 positions agree with TRBD2. The CDR3 has 16 amino acids. The germline CDR1 and CDR2 sequences are LGHNA and YNFKEQ. Germline trimming cut 0 bases from V and 2 bases from J; bases unmatched to any gene: 6. CDR3 DNA sequence: TGTGCCAGCAGCCAAGAACGGACTAGCCTAACCTACGAGCAGTACTTC. Translated: CASSQERTSLTYEQYF.

This clonotype was recorded at least ten times. The genes are TRBV28 and TRBJ2-7; D may match TRBD1 or TRBD2 (5 bases each). Germline V gene data show CDR1 as MDHEN and CDR2 as SYDVKM. The V gene lost 10 bases and the J gene lost 2 bases, with 21 bases spanning the gap. The CDR3 sequence is 15 residues long. CDR3 coding DNA: TGTGCCACTCGAAGGAAGGGGAGCTCAGCCTACGAGCAGTACTTC. Residues: CATRRKGSSAYEQYF.

This clonotype was seen a handful of times. V and J are TRBV13 and TRBJ1-6; maybe TRBD1 (5 bases). The CDR3 has 14 residues. V shed 3 bases and J shed 7 bases, with 10 bases lying between them. Germline V CDR1 and CDR2: PRHDT, FYEKMQ (reference sequence). The CDR3 region is CASSFRGSNSPLHF. The CDR3 DNA sequence: TGTGCCAGCAGCTTTCGGGGGAGCAATTCACCCCTCCACTTT.

This clonotype has more than one count but fewer than ten. This chain joins TRBV4-3 and TRBJ2-7; D may be TRBD1 or TRBD2 (5 bases each). Trimming cost V 0 bases and J 0 bases, with 12 bases left between them. The CDR3 length is 16 residues. Germline V CDR1 and CDR2: LGHNA, YSLEER. Here the CDR3 DNA reads TGCGCCAGCAGCCAAGATCTGGCAGGGAGCTCCTACGAGCAGTACTTC. Translation gives CASSQDLAGSSYEQYF.

This clonotype turned up a few times. This chain connects TRBV24-1 to TRBJ2-3; 11 bases line up with TRBD1. The CDR3 is 16 residues long. Germline lookup yields CDR1 KGHDR and CDR2 SFDVKD. J was trimmed by 4 bases and V by 4 bases; bases with no gene match: 6. Written as DNA, the CDR3 is TGTGCCACCAGTGACGCGATGGGACAGGGGGCAGATACGCAGTATTTT. Protein: CATSDAMGQGADTQYF.

This clonotype was found many times. The chain has TRBV24-1 and TRBJ1-5, with TRBD1 as a possible D gene (6 bases). From germline, CDR1 is KGHDR and CDR2 SFDVKD. The CDR3 runs to 14 residues. V lost 6 bases and J 6 bases, leaving 14 bases between the germline ends. CDR3 DNA sequence: TGTGCCACCAGTCCGCAGGGGTTGATTCAGCCCCAGCATTTT. Translation gives CATSPQGLIQPQHF.

The V call is TRBV5-1, the J call TRBJ2-1; D unresolved. Germline assignment: CDR1 SGHRS and CDR2 YFSETQ. V lost 4 bases and J 6 bases, leaving 14 bases between the germline ends. The CDR3 totals 14 residues. The chain's CDR3 is CASSPLLNGNEQFF. CDR3 sequence (DNA): TGCGCCAGCAGCCCCCTCCTAAATGGCAATGAGCAGTTCTTC.

This clonotype was seen many times. The genes are TRBV12-3 or TRBV12-4 and TRBJ1-2; D unclear. The CDR3 covers 14 residues. V gave up 5 bases and J gave up 1 base, with 11 bases separating them. Here the CDR3 DNA reads TGTGCCAGCAGTCCCACCGGGAGTAACTATGGCTACACCTTC. Protein: CASSPTGSNYGYTF.

This clonotype was recorded at least ten times. The chain joins TRBV13 to TRBJ2-3; 11 bases fit TRBD2. Germline V lookup: CDR1 PRHDT, CDR2 FYEKMQ (reference sequence). V trimming: 8 bases; J trimming: 2 bases; junction bases outside the gene matches: 6. This CDR3 has 15 amino acids. The CDR3 DNA follows: TGTGCCAGCGTAACTAGCGGGAGAGTCACAGATACGCAGTATTTT. As protein: CASVTSGRVTDTQYF.

This clonotype was counted many times. V and J are TRBV28 and TRBJ1-5, with D unresolved. CDR1 and CDR2 (germline): MDHEN, SYDVKM. V was shortened by 7 bases and J by 4 bases, with 11 bases between the two germline ends. CDR3 length: 13 amino acids. CDR3 region: CASKIPGNQPQHF. The CDR3 DNA is TGTGCCAGCAAGATTCCTGGGAATCAGCCCCAGCATTTT.

A word on this clonotype: A much larger clonotype is one base distant, so this may be a read error. The J gene is TRBJ2-5, the V gene TRBV12-3 or TRBV12-4, with TRBD1 identical over 7 bases. This CDR3 contains 15 residues. The CDR3 protein is CASSQEGTARRTQHF. The CDR3 DNA is TGTGCCAGCAGCCAAGAGGGGACAGCCCGGAGGACCCAGCACTTC.